Included here is one T cell receptor beta chain sequence, with context. CDR1 is LGHDT, CDR2 YNNKEL, per germline (reference sequence). CDR3 length: 12 amino acids. The V end lost 8 bases, the J end lost 5 bases, and 9 bases lay between the germline ends. MiXCR, run by TCRdb on the RT-PCR reads, gives a single entry per CDR3 protein. This sample has more than 550,000 distinct CDR3 sequences, with around 14% found just once. The chain employs TRBV3-1 and TRBJ1-4, with D possibly matching TRBD1 (5 bases). Sequencing was done on a sample of memory CD4+ T cells from blood. The receptor's source is a female donor in good health, serving as a healthy control. CDR3 protein: CASGRGNEKLFF. CDR3 DNA: TGTGCCAGCGGCCGGGGGAATGAAAAACTGTTTTTT.